This TCR beta chain was identified in a study of T cell changes during pregnancy in multiple sclerosis. Clones were read by immunoSEQ multiplex PCR, and TCRdb kept only the in-frame ones, dropping some. The table has about 83,000 clones, about 96% seen once. From germline, CDR1 is SGHAT and CDR2 FQNNGV. V lost 4 bases, J lost 5 bases, and 11 bases lay in between. The CDR3 loop spans 13 amino acids. J is TRBJ1-1 and V is TRBV11-2; TRBD1 might be the D (5 bases). The sample in question was peripheral blood, obtained in the second trimester of pregnancy. The source of this sequence is a female donor with multiple sclerosis, enrolled in a pregnancy study. DNA for the CDR3: TGTGCCAGCAGCTCTATGGGGGGGACTGAAGCTTTCTTT. It codes for CASSSMGGTEAFF.